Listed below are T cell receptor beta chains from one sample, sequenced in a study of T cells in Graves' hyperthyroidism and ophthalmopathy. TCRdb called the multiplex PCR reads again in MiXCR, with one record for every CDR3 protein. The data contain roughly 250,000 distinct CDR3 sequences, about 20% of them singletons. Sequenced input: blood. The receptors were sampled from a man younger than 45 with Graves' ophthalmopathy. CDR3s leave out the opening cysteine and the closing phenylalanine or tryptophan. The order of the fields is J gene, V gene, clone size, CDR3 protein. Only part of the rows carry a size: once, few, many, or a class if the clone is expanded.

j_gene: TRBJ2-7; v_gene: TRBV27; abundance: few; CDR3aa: ASSLPGTVRHEQY
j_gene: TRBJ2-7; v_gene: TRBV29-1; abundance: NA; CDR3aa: SVEGGSHEQY
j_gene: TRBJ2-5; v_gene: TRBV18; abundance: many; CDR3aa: ASSPRPTETQY
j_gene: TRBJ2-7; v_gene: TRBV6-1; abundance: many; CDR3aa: ASTDQLAGGSYEQY
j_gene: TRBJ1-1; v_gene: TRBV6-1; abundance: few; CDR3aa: ASSDLLLNTEAF
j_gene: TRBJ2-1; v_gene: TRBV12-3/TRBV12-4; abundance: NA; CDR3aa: ASSVPGRGRDEQF
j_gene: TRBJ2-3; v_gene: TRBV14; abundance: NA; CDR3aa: ASSGGGSSGSTDTQY
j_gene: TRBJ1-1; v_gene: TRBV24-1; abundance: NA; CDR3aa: ATRDRPNTEAF
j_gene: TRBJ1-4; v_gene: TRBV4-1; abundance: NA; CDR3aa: ASSQERSATNEKLF
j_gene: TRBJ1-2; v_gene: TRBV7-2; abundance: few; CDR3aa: ASSINSNYGYT
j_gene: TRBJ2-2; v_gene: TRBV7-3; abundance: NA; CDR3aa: ASSPEHGGELF
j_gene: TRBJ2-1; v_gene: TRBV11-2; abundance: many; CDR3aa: ASSLDIYTGALTSGGHNEQF
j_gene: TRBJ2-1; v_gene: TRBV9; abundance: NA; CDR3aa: ASSVASGSDEQF
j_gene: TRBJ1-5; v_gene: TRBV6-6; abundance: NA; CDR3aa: ASSYSLGVVVVPQH
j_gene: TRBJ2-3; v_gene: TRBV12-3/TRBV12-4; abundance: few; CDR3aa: ASRQNRGQSATQY
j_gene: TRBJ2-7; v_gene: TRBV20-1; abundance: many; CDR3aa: SARDDSGSSYEQY
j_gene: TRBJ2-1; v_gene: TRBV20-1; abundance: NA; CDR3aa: SARGGTVVEQF
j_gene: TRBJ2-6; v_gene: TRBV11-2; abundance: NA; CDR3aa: ASSLAPGGGTHWEGANVLT
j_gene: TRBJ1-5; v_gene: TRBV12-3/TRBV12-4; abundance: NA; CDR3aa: ASSPDSPLSNQPQH
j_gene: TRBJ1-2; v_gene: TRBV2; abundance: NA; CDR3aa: ASKQGNYGYT
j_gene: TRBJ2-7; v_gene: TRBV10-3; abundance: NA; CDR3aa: AISESMLVVEHEQY
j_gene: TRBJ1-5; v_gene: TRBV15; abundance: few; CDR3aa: ATSRDLGTSYQPQH
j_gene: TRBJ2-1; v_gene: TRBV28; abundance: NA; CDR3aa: ASSFSQQAYRDEQF
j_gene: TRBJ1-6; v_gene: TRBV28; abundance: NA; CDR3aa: ASSLTGWSPLH
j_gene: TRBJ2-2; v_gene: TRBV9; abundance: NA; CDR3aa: ASSVVVDTGELF
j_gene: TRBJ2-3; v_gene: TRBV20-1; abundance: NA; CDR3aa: SASTTTDTQY
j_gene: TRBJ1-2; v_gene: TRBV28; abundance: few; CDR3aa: ASSFRDRVIGGYT
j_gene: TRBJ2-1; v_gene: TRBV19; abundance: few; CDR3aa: ASNLLAGGSNEQF
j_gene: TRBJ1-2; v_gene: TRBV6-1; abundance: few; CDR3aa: ASSEGEVYGYT
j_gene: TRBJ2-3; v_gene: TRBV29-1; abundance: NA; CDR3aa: SVVLAGVDTQY